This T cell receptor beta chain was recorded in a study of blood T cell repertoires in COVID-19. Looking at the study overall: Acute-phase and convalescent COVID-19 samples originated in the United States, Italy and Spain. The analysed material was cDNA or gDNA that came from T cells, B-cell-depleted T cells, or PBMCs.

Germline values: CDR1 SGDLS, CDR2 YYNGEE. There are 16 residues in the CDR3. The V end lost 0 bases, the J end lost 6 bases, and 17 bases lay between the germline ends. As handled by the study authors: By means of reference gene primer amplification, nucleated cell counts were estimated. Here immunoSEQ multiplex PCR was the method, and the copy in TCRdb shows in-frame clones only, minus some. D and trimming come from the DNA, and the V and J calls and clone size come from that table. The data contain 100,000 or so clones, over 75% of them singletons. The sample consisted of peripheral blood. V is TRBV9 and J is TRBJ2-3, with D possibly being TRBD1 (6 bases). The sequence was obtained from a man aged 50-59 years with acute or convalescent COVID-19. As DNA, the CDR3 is TGTGCCAGCAGCGTAGGAGGGACATCCGGCCCCGATACGCAGTATTTT. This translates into CASSVGGTSGPDTQYF.